The 32 T cell receptor beta chains presented below share a single source sample, sequenced in a study of T cells after yellow fever vaccination. MiXCR, applied by TCRdb to the 5' RACE reads, yields one record per CDR3 protein. The table lists hundreds of thousands of distinct CDR3 sequences, roughly an eighth of them singletons. Material: PBMCs, obtained on the day of the yellow fever booster vaccination. These receptors originate from a man younger than 40 who received the YFV17D yellow fever vaccine.

The rearrangement uses TRBV5-1 and TRBJ2-7, with TRBD2 identical over 11 bases. This CDR3 is 13 amino acids long. Trimming cost V 5 bases and J 6 bases; bases outside gene matches: 4. CDR1 is SGHRS, CDR2 YFSETQ, per germline. The chain's CDR3 is CASRLAGVPEQYF. In DNA, the CDR3 is TGCGCCAGCAGACTAGCGGGAGTCCCCGAGCAGTACTTC.

This clonotype was counted a few times. This chain links TRBV29-1 with TRBJ2-7; 7 nucleotides match TRBD1. The V gene end was trimmed by 4 bases and the J gene end by 4 bases; junction bases not matched to a gene: 16. In germline, CDR1 is SQVTM, CDR2 ANQGSEA. The CDR3 contains 16 residues. The CDR3 DNA reads as TGCAGCGTTGGGAACGGAGATCCGACAGGGTGGTACGAGCAGTACTTC. Its protein is CSVGNGDPTGWYEQYF.

This clonotype was counted between two and nine times. The chain has TRBV20-1 and TRBJ2-3, with 10 bases lining up with TRBD1. The CDR3 consists of 15 residues. The germline gives CDR1 DFQATT, CDR2 SNEGSKA (reference sequence). Trimming cost V 5 bases and J 0 bases; bases outside gene matches: 5. The CDR3 loop reads CSAGGQGTSTDTQYF. CDR3 DNA sequence: TGCAGTGCTGGGGGACAGGGGACTAGCACAGATACGCAGTATTTT.

In this sample, this clonotype turned up a few times. The chain's CDR3 is CASSLWSGPNTGELFF. The CDR3 DNA follows: TGTGCCAGCAGCTTATGGTCAGGGCCGAACACCGGGGAGCTGTTTTTT. The rearrangement links TRBV7-8 to TRBJ2-2; the D gene is possibly TRBD1 (5 bases). With 2 bases removed from V and 0 bases from J, the gap between germline ends came to 10 bases. The CDR3 is 16 residues long. Germline CDR1 and CDR2: SGHVS and FQNEAQ.

The chain employs TRBV12-3 or TRBV12-4 and TRBJ2-1; TRBD2 agrees at 12 bases. The CDR3 totals 16 residues. The trim removed 1 base at V and 8 bases at J, leaving 6 bases unmatched. The CDR3 loop is CASSLGLAGATYEQFF. The CDR3 nucleotides read TGTGCCAGCAGTTTAGGACTAGCGGGAGCGACCTATGAGCAGTTCTTC.

The J gene is TRBJ2-1, the V gene TRBV13; TRBD2 matches 10 bases. The germline V gene encodes CDR1 PRHDT and CDR2 FYEKMQ (reference sequence). The length of the CDR3 is 16 residues. V gave up 2 bases and J gave up 4 bases; unmatched junction bases: 5. The CDR3 nucleotides read TGTGCCAGCAGCTTAACTAGCGGGGCAGAGTACAATGAGCAGTTCTTC. Its protein product is CASSLTSGAEYNEQFF.

The V gene is TRBV9, the J gene TRBJ2-3; D uncertain. This CDR3 comprises 16 residues. V lost 5 bases, J lost 6 bases, and 22 bases lay in between. Germline lookup yields CDR1 SGDLS and CDR2 YYNGEE. In DNA, the CDR3 is TGTGCCAGCAGTGGCAGACACAACACTTATGTGGATACGCAGTATTTT. It translates to CASSGRHNTYVDTQYF.

This clonotype was found a few times. This rearrangement joins TRBV20-1 to TRBJ2-1; D gene unclear. V was shortened by 1 base and J by 10 bases, with 20 bases between the two germline ends. Germline CDR1 reads DFQATT; CDR2 reads SNEGSKA (reference sequence). The CDR3 is 15 residues long. CDR3 bases: TGCAGTGCTAGAGCTCAGGAGCCCGAATTTATGGAGCAGTTCTTC. Its protein is CSARAQEPEFMEQFF.

The V gene is TRBV5-5, the J gene TRBJ2-7; tentative D call: TRBD2 (5 bases). The CDR3 has 16 amino acids. CDR1 is SGHKS and CDR2 is YYEKEE in the germline V gene (reference sequence). V shed 0 bases and J shed 3 bases, with 16 bases lying between them. The CDR3 region has the DNA TGTGCCAGCAGCTTGGCCGGCGACTACGTTAACTACGAGCAGTACTTC. This translates into CASSLAGDYVNYEQYF.

V usage is TRBV23-1 and J usage is TRBJ2-2; possible D gene TRBD2, 5 bases. TRBV23-1 is marked as an open reading frame, function uncertain. V lost 6 bases and J 5 bases, leaving 16 bases between the germline ends. The CDR3 totals 15 residues. The DNA for the CDR3 is TGCGCCAGCAGGCACGGGGTGGGAAGGACCGGGGAGCTGTTTTTT. Its protein product is CASRHGVGRTGELFF.

This clonotype appeared a few times. The CDR3 DNA sequence: TGCAGTGCTCATCAGGGACCCAATGGCTACACCTTC. Translated, it gives CSAHQGPNGYTF. The gene calls are TRBV20-1 and TRBJ1-2, with a weak D call TRBD1 (5 bases). Trimming removed 5 bases from V and 6 bases from J, with 13 bases in between. The CDR3 is made up of 12 amino acids. CDR1 and CDR2 (germline): DFQATT, SNEGSKA (reference sequence).

There are many counts of this clonotype. The chain joins TRBV18 to TRBJ1-5; D call uncertain. Trimming stripped 6 bases from V and 1 base from J, with 10 bases between. Per germline, CDR1 KGHSH and CDR2 LQKENI. The CDR3 consists of 14 residues. The CDR3 spells CASSLTESNQPQHF. The CDR3 DNA sequence: TGTGCCAGCTCGTTGACGGAAAGCAATCAGCCCCAGCATTTT.

The CDR3 reads CASNGRGFEGNQPQHF. CDR3 sequence (DNA): TGTGCCAGCAACGGCAGGGGCTTTGAAGGCAATCAGCCCCAGCATTTT. V and J are TRBV6-4 and TRBJ1-5; perhaps TRBD1 as D (6 bases). V lost 7 bases and J 2 bases, leaving 18 bases between the germline ends. CDR3 length equals 16 residues. CDR1 is MRHNA and CDR2 is SNTAGT in the germline V gene.

This clonotype was detected a few times. The chain recombines TRBV20-1 with TRBJ1-1; D is undetermined. The germline gives CDR1 DFQATT, CDR2 SNEGSKA (reference sequence). V gave up 3 bases and J gave up 2 bases, with 13 bases separating them. The CDR3 loop spans 14 amino acids. DNA of the CDR3: TGCAGTGCTAGGACGAGGGTGCTAAACACTGAAGCTTTCTTT. This encodes CSARTRVLNTEAFF.

The chain carries TRBV10-3 and TRBJ2-1; 10 bases fit TRBD2. Germline trimming cut 9 bases from V and 3 bases from J; bases unmatched to any gene: 17. CDR1 and CDR2 from the germline V gene are ENHRY and SYGVKD. This CDR3 has 18 amino acids. The CDR3 loop reads CAIGVGASGRQDYNEQFF. CDR3 nucleotides: TGTGCCATTGGGGTGGGGGCTAGCGGGAGACAGGACTACAATGAGCAGTTCTTC.

This clonotype turned up a few times. This rearrangement joins TRBV28 to TRBJ2-1; D is unclear. The length of the CDR3 is 12 residues. Germline CDR1 MDHEN, CDR2 SYDVKM. V lost 10 bases and J lost 3, with 10 bases in between. CDR3 region: CATKRNYNEQFF. In DNA form, the CDR3 reads TGTGCCACCAAAAGAAACTACAATGAGCAGTTCTTC.

This clonotype came up a few times. DNA for the CDR3: TGCAGTGCTAGCCCTAGCTACGAGCAGTACTTC. Residues: CSASPSYEQYF. The chain recombines TRBV20-1 with TRBJ2-7; D unclear. Germline assignment: CDR1 DFQATT and CDR2 SNEGSKA (reference sequence). The CDR3 loop spans 11 amino acids. V lost 3 bases and J lost 3, with 6 bases in between.

CDR3 protein: CASSVGVGRTGEQYF. In DNA, the CDR3 is TGTGCCAGCAGCGTAGGAGTCGGGAGGACGGGGGAGCAGTACTTC. The chain is built from TRBV9 and TRBJ2-7, with 7 bases aligning to TRBD2. The CDR3 sequence is 15 residues long. Germline CDR1 SGDLS, CDR2 YYNGEE. With V trimmed by 0 bases and J by 7 bases, 10 bases remained unmatched. The full variable domain, in which reference TRBV9 and TRBJ2-7 provide the parts outside the CDR3, is DSGVTQTPKHLITATGQRVTLRCSPRSGDLSVYWYQQSLDQGLQFLIQYYNGEERAKGNILERFSAQQFPDLHSELNLSSLELGDSALYFCASSVGVGRTGEQYFGPGTRLTVT.

This clonotype turned up a few times. This chain joins TRBV5-1 and TRBJ1-1; 7 bases agree with TRBD1. After removal of 1 base from V and 4 bases from J, the junction contained 4 bases not matched to a gene. Germline V gives CDR1 SGHRS, CDR2 YFSETQ. CDR3 size: 14 residues. The CDR3 here is CASSLTQGGTEAFF. The CDR3 DNA sequence: TGCGCCAGCAGCTTGACCCAGGGGGGCACTGAAGCTTTCTTT.

The table lists this clonotype with a few counts. This chain links TRBV9 with TRBJ2-1; a possible D gene is TRBD1 (5 bases). With 4 bases removed from V and 10 bases from J, the gap between germline ends came to 12 bases. The CDR3 is made up of 12 amino acids. The V gene's germline CDR1 is SGDLS and CDR2 YYNGEE. The CDR3 region is CASSTLWTEQFF. CDR3 DNA sequence: TGTGCCAGCAGCACCCTGTGGACAGAGCAGTTCTTC.

This clonotype has a handful of counts. The rearrangement uses TRBV5-8 and TRBJ2-7, with TRBD2 identical over 8 bases. Germline V gene lookup returns CDR1 SGHTS and CDR2 YDEGEE. V shed 6 bases and J 0 bases; nucleotides not matched to a gene: 5. The CDR3 length is 14 residues. The CDR3 nucleotides read TGTGCCAGCACCAGCCGGGGGGGCTCCTACGAGCAGTACTTC. Its translation: CASTSRGGSYEQYF.

The chain has TRBV12-3 or TRBV12-4 and TRBJ2-1; no clear D. The CDR3 runs 15 residues. The V gene lost 2 bases and the J gene lost 6 bases, with 14 bases spanning the gap. The CDR3 DNA sequence: TGTGCCAGCAGTTTAAAGGCCACCCTGGTCAATGAGCAGTTCTTC. Translated: CASSLKATLVNEQFF.

This clonotype occurred a few times. V is TRBV3-1 and J is TRBJ2-7; 7 bases align to TRBD2. This CDR3 is 15 amino acids long. V lost 4 bases to trimming and J lost 6 bases; unmatched junction nucleotides: 12. Germline CDR1 LGHDT, CDR2 YNNKEL (reference sequence). The DNA for the CDR3 is TGTGCCAGCAGCCCGGGACTACCAAAAACCACCGAGCAGTACTTC. Translation gives CASSPGLPKTTEQYF.

This sequence joins TRBV7-9 and TRBJ2-1; D is perhaps TRBD1 (5 bases). Trimming pared 4 bases from V and 2 bases from J, leaving 9 bases between. The V gene's germline CDR1 is SEHNR and CDR2 FQNEAQ (reference sequence). This CDR3 spans 14 amino acids. The CDR3 nucleotides are TGTGCCAGCAGCTCCAGGGTCACCTACAATGAGCAGTTCTTC. Amino acid sequence: CASSSRVTYNEQFF.

The rearrangement uses TRBV28 and TRBJ2-2, with D tentatively TRBD2 (5 bases). The germline V and J ends were trimmed by 1 base and 2 bases, with 11 bases remaining between them. Looked up from germline, CDR1 is MDHEN and CDR2 is SYDVKM. The length of the CDR3 is 16 residues. The DNA for the CDR3 is TGTGCCAGCAGTTTATCCATCCGGGGAAACACCGGGGAGCTGTTTTTT. Translated, it gives CASSLSIRGNTGELFF.

V gene TRBV4-2 combines with J gene TRBJ2-2; D ambiguous. V lost 0 bases, J lost 0 bases, and 11 bases lay in between. Germline-derived CDR1 and CDR2 are LGHNA and YNFKEQ. The CDR3 runs to 17 residues. The CDR3 loop reads CASSQDLSVANTGELFF. For the CDR3, the DNA is TGTGCCAGCAGCCAAGATCTGTCGGTAGCGAACACCGGGGAGCTGTTTTTT.

This clonotype has only a few counts. The chain combines TRBV7-2 with TRBJ1-5; D is unclear. The CDR3 loop spans 13 amino acids. V was trimmed by 1 base and J by 6 bases, leaving 7 bases between them. Germline CDR1 is SGHTA and CDR2 is FQGNSA. This chain's CDR3 is CASSLDTVQPQHF. CDR3 DNA: TGTGCCAGCAGCTTAGATACCGTTCAGCCCCAGCATTTT.

This clonotype was counted at least ten times. J is TRBJ2-3 and V is TRBV5-1; no clear D gene. CDR3 length: 12 residues. The V end lost 5 bases, the J end lost 6 bases, and 10 bases lay between the germline ends. CDR1 and CDR2 from the germline V gene are SGHRS and YFSETQ. CDR3 DNA sequence: TGCGCCAGCAGAGCCGACGGTGATACGCAGTATTTT. It yields the protein CASRADGDTQYF.

This clonotype was found a few times. The chain uses TRBV7-2 and TRBJ2-7; tentative D call: TRBD1 (6 bases). Deletions cut 5 bases from V and 2 bases from J, with 10 bases between. In germline, CDR1 is SGHTA, CDR2 FQGNSA. The CDR3 is made up of 13 amino acids. CDR3 region: CASSVSGAYEQYF. For the CDR3, the DNA is TGTGCCAGCAGCGTATCAGGGGCCTACGAGCAGTACTTC.

The chain has TRBV28 and TRBJ1-2; unclear D gene. Germline-derived CDR1 and CDR2 are MDHEN and SYDVKM. This CDR3 has 12 residues. The V end lost 5 bases, the J end lost 3 bases, and 7 bases lay between the germline ends. The CDR3 is CASSVPYYGYTF. In DNA, the CDR3 is TGTGCCAGCAGTGTTCCCTACTATGGCTACACCTTC.

This clonotype was counted between two and nine times. The rearrangement joins TRBV11-2 to TRBJ1-2; D remains unclear. The CDR3 runs to 14 residues. Germline V gene lookup returns CDR1 SGHAT and CDR2 FQNNGV. Trimming took off 1 base at V and 8 bases at J, with 14 bases between the two ends. CDR3 protein: CASSLGVGLRGYTF. Written as DNA, the CDR3 is TGTGCCAGCAGCTTAGGAGTGGGGTTAAGAGGCTACACCTTC.

This clonotype has a handful of counts. The chain has TRBV7-9 and TRBJ1-2; D is undetermined. The CDR3 has 14 residues. Germline loops: CDR1 SEHNR, CDR2 FQNEAQ (reference sequence). V was pared by 3 bases and J by 4 bases, with 12 bases between. The CDR3 sequence: CASSLGRSSYGYTF. CDR3 DNA sequence: TGTGCCAGCAGCTTGGGCAGAAGCTCCTATGGCTACACCTTC.